These T cell receptor beta chains were read from a single sample in a study of blood T cell repertoires in COVID-19. Sequenced by immunoSEQ multiplex PCR; TCRdb stores in-frame clones only, minus some. The sample lists roughly 340,000 clones; roughly nine tenths were seen once. Sequencing was done on a sample of PBMCs or T cells enriched from blood (not recorded which). These receptors were obtained from a man aged 18 to 30 who had recovered from COVID-19. The CDR3 runs from the conserved cysteine through the conserved F or W. Each record gives: J gene, V gene, D gene, clone size, CDR3 protein, CDR3 DNA. A D gene is named only where the DNA matches it firmly. Rows give clone size only sometimes, using once, few, many, or a class for an expanded clone.

j_call: TRBJ2-3
v_call: TRBV7-3
d_call: TRBD2
clone_size: NA
cdr3_aa: CASSLGRAKSTDTQYF
cdr3_nt: TGTGCCAGCAGCTTAGGGAGGGCGAAGAGCACAGATACGCAGTATTTT

j_call: TRBJ2-1
v_call: TRBV7-9
d_call: TRBD1
clone_size: NA
cdr3_aa: CASSPRQGKRVGEQFF
cdr3_nt: TGTGCCAGCAGCCCAAGACAGGGGAAACGAGTTGGTGAGCAGTTCTTC

j_call: TRBJ1-5
v_call: TRBV19
d_call: NA
clone_size: NA
cdr3_aa: CASSRDRGGTQPQHF
cdr3_nt: TGTGCCAGTAGTAGGGACCGAGGGGGAACTCAGCCCCAGCATTTT

j_call: TRBJ1-1
v_call: TRBV3-1/TRBV3-2
d_call: NA
clone_size: NA
cdr3_aa: CASSQGGGLAKAFF
cdr3_nt: TGTGCCAGCAGCCAAGGGGGAGGGCTGGCGAAAGCTTTCTTT

j_call: TRBJ1-2
v_call: TRBV12-5
d_call: NA
clone_size: NA
cdr3_aa: CASGLVLGGGSHGYTF
cdr3_nt: TGTGCTAGTGGTTTGGTACTGGGCGGAGGGTCTCATGGCTACACCTTC

j_call: TRBJ2-3
v_call: TRBV3-1/TRBV3-2
d_call: TRBD2
clone_size: NA
cdr3_aa: CASSHSPLAGPSTDTQYF
cdr3_nt: TGTGCCAGCAGCCATTCTCCTTTAGCGGGGCCTAGCACAGATACGCAGTATTTT

j_call: TRBJ1-6
v_call: TRBV7-9
d_call: NA
clone_size: NA
cdr3_aa: CASSPATTRPYNSPLHF
cdr3_nt: TGTGCCAGCAGTCCCGCTACGACTCGGCCCTATAATTCACCCCTCCACTTT

j_call: TRBJ1-6
v_call: TRBV15
d_call: TRBD1
clone_size: NA
cdr3_aa: CATSRGGQGPSPLHF
cdr3_nt: TGTGCCACCAGCAGAGGGGGACAGGGCCCTTCACCCCTCCACTTT

j_call: TRBJ1-1
v_call: TRBV10-2
d_call: TRBD1
clone_size: NA
cdr3_aa: CASTDRGLGTEAFF
cdr3_nt: TGCGCCAGCACTGACAGGGGGCTGGGCACTGAAGCTTTCTTT

j_call: TRBJ2-2
v_call: TRBV4-1
d_call: NA
clone_size: NA
cdr3_aa: CASSQGRGPNTGELFF
cdr3_nt: TGCGCCAGCAGCCAAGGGAGGGGGCCTAACACCGGGGAGCTGTTTTTT

j_call: TRBJ1-2
v_call: TRBV5-1
d_call: NA
clone_size: once
cdr3_aa: CASSLRTGFDIDYGYTF
cdr3_nt: TGCGCCAGCAGCTTGCGGACGGGGTTTGATATTGACTATGGCTACACCTTC

j_call: TRBJ1-5
v_call: TRBV6-5
d_call: NA
clone_size: NA
cdr3_aa: CASSGFAQHF
cdr3_nt: TGTGCCAGCAGCGGGTTTGCCCAGCATTTT

j_call: TRBJ2-7
v_call: TRBV27
d_call: TRBD2
clone_size: NA
cdr3_aa: CASSLRGGYEQYF
cdr3_nt: TGTGCCAGCAGCCTTCGGGGGGGGTACGAGCAGTACTTC

j_call: TRBJ1-6
v_call: TRBV21-1
d_call: NA
clone_size: NA
cdr3_aa: CASSKEGEYNSPLHF
cdr3_nt: TGTGCCAGCAGCAAAGAAGGGGAATATAATTCACCCCTCCACTTT

j_call: TRBJ2-1
v_call: TRBV27
d_call: TRBD2
clone_size: NA
cdr3_aa: CASSFSGSSYNEQFF
cdr3_nt: TGTGCCAGCAGTTTCAGCGGGAGCTCCTACAATGAGCAGTTCTTC

j_call: TRBJ2-2
v_call: TRBV27
d_call: NA
clone_size: NA
cdr3_aa: CASSFSSFTGELFF
cdr3_nt: TGTGCCAGCAGTTTCAGTTCTTTCACCGGGGAGCTGTTTTTT

j_call: TRBJ1-6
v_call: TRBV7-9
d_call: NA
clone_size: NA
cdr3_aa: CASSLGQAYNSPLHF
cdr3_nt: TGTGCCAGCAGCTTAGGGCAGGCCTATAATTCACCCCTCCACTTT

j_call: TRBJ2-6
v_call: TRBV19
d_call: TRBD1
clone_size: NA
cdr3_aa: CASTTGAGANVLTF
cdr3_nt: TGTGCCAGCACAACAGGGGCTGGGGCCAACGTCCTGACTTTC

j_call: TRBJ2-7
v_call: TRBV5-1
d_call: TRBD1
clone_size: NA
cdr3_aa: CASSSGQGPYEQYF
cdr3_nt: TGCGCCAGCAGCTCCGGACAGGGTCCCTACGAGCAGTACTTC

j_call: TRBJ2-5
v_call: TRBV19
d_call: TRBD1
clone_size: NA
cdr3_aa: CASSLRQGGETQYF
cdr3_nt: TGTGCCAGTAGTCTCCGACAGGGGGGTGAGACCCAGTACTTC

j_call: TRBJ2-1
v_call: TRBV27
d_call: TRBD1
clone_size: NA
cdr3_aa: CASSWDRGAGAYNEQFF
cdr3_nt: TGTGCCAGCAGTTGGGACAGGGGTGCGGGGGCCTACAATGAGCAGTTCTTC

j_call: TRBJ1-1
v_call: TRBV5-4
d_call: NA
clone_size: NA
cdr3_aa: CASSFGTTEAFF
cdr3_nt: TGTGCCAGCAGCTTCGGTACCACTGAAGCTTTCTTT

j_call: TRBJ2-7
v_call: TRBV19
d_call: TRBD2
clone_size: NA
cdr3_aa: CASSRTSGSDEQYF
cdr3_nt: TGTGCCAGTAGTCGGACTAGCGGGAGTGACGAGCAGTACTTC

j_call: TRBJ1-5
v_call: TRBV19
d_call: NA
clone_size: NA
cdr3_aa: CATQTGGAINQPQHF
cdr3_nt: TGTGCCACCCAGACCGGAGGGGCGATCAATCAGCCCCAGCATTTT

j_call: TRBJ2-1
v_call: TRBV3-1/TRBV3-2
d_call: NA
clone_size: few
cdr3_aa: CASSHQVTNEQFF
cdr3_nt: TGTGCCAGCAGCCACCAGGTGACGAATGAGCAGTTCTTC

j_call: TRBJ2-6
v_call: TRBV2
d_call: TRBD2
clone_size: NA
cdr3_aa: CASRAGPSGANVLTF
cdr3_nt: TGTGCCAGCAGAGCGGGACCCTCTGGGGCCAACGTCCTGACTTTC

j_call: TRBJ1-1
v_call: TRBV11-2
d_call: NA
clone_size: NA
cdr3_aa: CASSFRDTATEAFF
cdr3_nt: TGTGCCAGCAGCTTCCGGGACACAGCCACTGAAGCTTTCTTT

j_call: TRBJ1-5
v_call: TRBV12-3/TRBV12-4
d_call: NA
clone_size: NA
cdr3_aa: CASSLSPEQPQHF
cdr3_nt: TGTGCCAGCAGTTTGTCACCGGAGCAGCCCCAGCATTTT

j_call: TRBJ2-1
v_call: TRBV4-3
d_call: NA
clone_size: NA
cdr3_aa: CASSQDPPGVHNEQFF
cdr3_nt: TGCGCCAGCAGCCAAGACCCCCCGGGAGTCCACAATGAGCAGTTCTTC

j_call: TRBJ2-7
v_call: TRBV28
d_call: NA
clone_size: NA
cdr3_aa: CASSSDLGEQYF
cdr3_nt: TGTGCCAGCAGTTCGGACTTGGGCGAGCAGTACTTC

j_call: TRBJ2-3
v_call: TRBV25-1
d_call: TRBD1
clone_size: NA
cdr3_aa: CASTPGTGQYF
cdr3_nt: TGTGCCAGCACCCCCGGGACAGGGCAGTATTTT

j_call: TRBJ1-1
v_call: TRBV20-1
d_call: NA
clone_size: NA
cdr3_aa: CSASPSTGNTEAFF
cdr3_nt: TGCAGTGCTAGTCCCTCTACAGGGAACACTGAAGCTTTCTTT

j_call: TRBJ2-7
v_call: TRBV14
d_call: NA
clone_size: NA
cdr3_aa: CASSPRDSYEQYF
cdr3_nt: TGTGCCAGCAGTCCCCGGGACTCCTACGAGCAGTACTTC

j_call: TRBJ1-4
v_call: TRBV5-1
d_call: NA
clone_size: NA
cdr3_aa: CASSETGRGDEKLFF
cdr3_nt: TGCGCCAGCAGCGAGACAGGTCGTGGGGATGAAAAACTGTTTTTT

j_call: TRBJ2-1
v_call: TRBV11-2
d_call: TRBD2
clone_size: NA
cdr3_aa: CASTTPPGGYNEQFF
cdr3_nt: TGTGCCAGCACAACCCCCCCCGGGGGGTACAATGAGCAGTTCTTC

j_call: TRBJ2-7
v_call: TRBV27
d_call: TRBD1
clone_size: once
cdr3_aa: CASSSRQGLYEQYF
cdr3_nt: TGTGCCAGCAGTTCCCGACAGGGCCTCTACGAGCAGTACTTC

j_call: TRBJ2-5
v_call: TRBV11-3
d_call: NA
clone_size: NA
cdr3_aa: CASSPGGSEETQYF
cdr3_nt: TGTGCCAGCAGCCCGGGGGGCTCAGAAGAGACCCAGTACTTC

j_call: TRBJ2-5
v_call: TRBV6-4
d_call: NA
clone_size: NA
cdr3_aa: CASSRHSQETQYF
cdr3_nt: TGTGCCAGCAGTAGACACTCGCAAGAGACCCAGTACTTC

j_call: TRBJ1-1
v_call: TRBV14
d_call: TRBD1
clone_size: NA
cdr3_aa: CASSQVGGYYTEAFF
cdr3_nt: TGTGCCAGCAGCCAAGTAGGGGGCTATTACACTGAAGCTTTCTTT

j_call: TRBJ2-2
v_call: TRBV4-1
d_call: NA
clone_size: NA
cdr3_aa: CASSQERTGAGELFF
cdr3_nt: TGCGCCAGCAGCCAAGAAAGAACGGGGGCCGGGGAGCTGTTTTTT

j_call: TRBJ1-6
v_call: TRBV27
d_call: TRBD1
clone_size: NA
cdr3_aa: CASTWGTANSPLHF
cdr3_nt: TGTGCCAGCACTTGGGGGACAGCTAATTCACCCCTCCACTTT

j_call: TRBJ1-1
v_call: TRBV3-1/TRBV3-2
d_call: TRBD1
clone_size: NA
cdr3_aa: CASSQEVGAGGLTEAFF
cdr3_nt: TGTGCCAGCAGCCAAGAGGTCGGGGCAGGGGGCCTGACTGAAGCTTTCTTT

j_call: TRBJ1-2
v_call: TRBV19
d_call: TRBD1
clone_size: NA
cdr3_aa: CASIHRQGSYGYTF
cdr3_nt: TGTGCCAGTATTCACCGACAGGGCTCCTATGGCTACACCTTC

j_call: TRBJ1-3
v_call: TRBV19
d_call: NA
clone_size: NA
cdr3_aa: CASSGGAGNTIYF
cdr3_nt: TGTGCCAGTAGCGGGGGAGCTGGAAACACCATATATTTT

j_call: TRBJ1-5
v_call: TRBV10-3
d_call: NA
clone_size: NA
cdr3_aa: CATTQGLSNQPQHF
cdr3_nt: TGTGCCACCACCCAGGGGCTAAGCAATCAGCCCCAGCATTTT

j_call: TRBJ2-2
v_call: TRBV7-6
d_call: TRBD1
clone_size: NA
cdr3_aa: CATIEPGQPNTGELFF
cdr3_nt: TGTGCCACGATAGAACCGGGACAGCCGAACACCGGGGAGCTGTTTTTT

j_call: TRBJ2-3
v_call: TRBV7-9
d_call: TRBD2
clone_size: NA
cdr3_aa: CASSPLAGGHLSTDTQYF
cdr3_nt: TGTGCCAGCAGTCCACTAGCGGGGGGTCACTTGAGCACAGATACGCAGTATTTT

j_call: TRBJ2-2
v_call: TRBV29-1
d_call: NA
clone_size: NA
cdr3_aa: CSVEGDLGAGELFF
cdr3_nt: TGCAGCGTTGAAGGCGATCTAGGGGCCGGGGAGCTGTTTTTT

j_call: TRBJ2-1
v_call: TRBV28
d_call: TRBD2
clone_size: NA
cdr3_aa: CASKLAGAYEQFF
cdr3_nt: TGTGCCAGCAAACTAGCGGGAGCTTATGAGCAGTTCTTC

j_call: TRBJ2-3
v_call: TRBV19
d_call: TRBD2
clone_size: NA
cdr3_aa: CASRKAGATDTQYF
cdr3_nt: TGTGCCAGTAGGAAAGCGGGGGCCACAGATACGCAGTATTTT